This passage covers 31 T cell receptor beta chains from one sample sequenced in a study of cytomegalovirus exposure and HLA in healthy donors. With 60 Vbeta and 13 Jbeta primers, the PCR was carried out. Only in-frame clones appear in the TCRdb table, and some are missing; sequencing was by immunoSEQ multiplex PCR. The table records approximately 170,000 clones, 81% of them present only once. The sample consisted of PBMCs. These receptors were taken from a man aged 50 or older in good health and CMV-seropositive.

This clone occurred once. CDR3 region: CASSFFNQPQHF. CDR3 DNA: TGTGCCAGCAGCTTCTTCAATCAGCCCCAGCATTTT. The chain has TRBV7-2 and TRBJ1-5; D call uncertain. CDR3 length: 12 amino acids. V was cut by 3 bases and J by 3 bases, with 3 bases left in between. The V gene's germline CDR1 is SGHTA and CDR2 FQGNSA.

The chain recombines TRBV27 with TRBJ1-1, with D unclear. Germline loops: CDR1 MNHEY, CDR2 SMNVEV (reference sequence). The V end lost 7 bases, the J end lost 1 base, and 10 bases lay between the germline ends. The CDR3 spans 13 residues. CDR3 nucleotide sequence: TGTGCCAGCAAGGAGGGCGAGAACACTGAAGCTTTCTTT. Encoded protein: CASKEGENTEAFF.

The chain is built from TRBV29-1 and TRBJ2-7; the D gene is possibly TRBD2 (6 bases). Germline values: CDR1 SQVTM, CDR2 ANQGSEA. Trimming took 6 bases from V and 5 from J, leaving 14 bases between them. The CDR3 sequence is 12 residues long. CDR3 sequence: CSVGGPRDEQYF. The CDR3 nucleotides read TGCAGCGTGGGGGGACCACGGGACGAGCAGTACTTC.

This clone was counted between two and nine times. This sequence joins TRBV6-1 and TRBJ2-3; the D gene is possibly TRBD2 (7 bases). This CDR3 has 16 residues. Trimming took 2 bases from V and 3 from J, leaving 15 bases between them. Per germline, CDR1 MNHNS and CDR2 SASEGT. The CDR3 loop reads CASSERAGAGTDTQYF. The CDR3 DNA reads TGTGCCAGCAGTGAAAGGGCGGGGGCTGGGACAGATACGCAGTATTTT.

V gene TRBV28 combines with J gene TRBJ1-2, with 8 bases that match TRBD1. V gave up 6 bases and J gave up 3 bases; unmatched junction bases: 3. The CDR3 totals 13 residues. Germline CDR1 MDHEN, CDR2 SYDVKM. The CDR3 DNA follows: TGTGCCAGCAGCCCAGGGGGCCACTATGGCTACACCTTC. The encoded protein is CASSPGGHYGYTF.

J is TRBJ2-7 and V is TRBV7-2, with 7 positions matching TRBD2. Germline values: CDR1 SGHTA, CDR2 FQGNSA. This CDR3 contains 15 residues. Germline trimming cut 2 bases from V and 2 bases from J; bases unmatched to any gene: 6. The CDR3 here is CASSLIAGLPYEQYF. For the CDR3, the DNA is TGTGCCAGCAGCTTAATAGCGGGCCTTCCCTACGAGCAGTACTTC.

This chain connects TRBV5-1 to TRBJ2-3; D is uncertain. This CDR3 has 16 residues. Trimming left V 4 bases short and J 0 bases short, with 15 bases between. Germline V gives CDR1 SGHRS, CDR2 YFSETQ. The CDR3 DNA is TGCGCCAGCAGCCCCCCGACACATCCTAGCACAGATACGCAGTATTTT. Translated, it gives CASSPPTHPSTDTQYF.

This clone has more than one count but fewer than ten. V usage is TRBV5-1 and J usage is TRBJ2-2; 8 bases agree with TRBD2. Germline loops: CDR1 SGHRS, CDR2 YFSETQ. Trimming at V came to 0 bases and at J to 1 base, leaving 8 bases not matched to a gene. The CDR3 runs to 18 residues. CDR3 DNA: TGCGCCAGCAGCTTGGCCGCTCGCGCGGGAGGGAACACCGGGGAGCTGTTTTTT. Its translation is CASSLAARAGGNTGELFF.

The V gene is TRBV7-9, the J gene TRBJ2-5; D is unclear. The CDR3 has 12 residues. V was shortened by 5 bases and J by 5 bases, with 9 bases between the two germline ends. The germline CDR1 and CDR2 sequences are SEHNR and FQNEAQ (reference sequence). CDR3: CASSEVSETQYF. DNA for the CDR3: TGTGCCAGCAGCGAGGTATCGGAGACCCAGTACTTC.

DNA for the CDR3: TGTGCCAGCAGCCCCAGGACTAGCGGGAGCGGAGATACGCAGTATTTT. Its translation is CASSPRTSGSGDTQYF. This chain uses TRBV9 with TRBJ2-3; 13 nucleotides line up with TRBD2. V was clipped by 4 bases and J by 5 bases; unmatched bases: 7. This CDR3 contains 16 residues. Germline values: CDR1 SGDLS, CDR2 YYNGEE.

The chain is built from TRBV11-3 and TRBJ2-5, with TRBD1 matching over 8 bases. Germline V CDR1 and CDR2: SGHNT, YENEEA. This CDR3 comprises 14 residues. The ends lost 5 bases at V and 3 bases at J; junction bases unmatched: 5. CDR3 region: CASSPGTGEETQYF. In nucleotides, the CDR3 is TGTGCCAGCAGCCCCGGGACAGGAGAAGAGACCCAGTACTTC.

The chain is built from TRBV4-1 and TRBJ1-5, with a weak D call TRBD1 (6 bases). CDR3 length: 13 residues. V dropped 1 base and J dropped 6 bases, with 7 bases sitting between them. In germline, CDR1 is MGHRA, CDR2 YSYEKL. CDR3 DNA sequence: TGCGCCAGCAGCCAAGGAGGGGGTCAGCCCCAGCATTTT. This encodes CASSQGGGQPQHF.

This clone occurred a few times. The chain joins TRBV7-6 to TRBJ1-2; D is possibly TRBD1 (6 bases). V was shortened by 1 base and J by 7 bases, with 16 bases between the two germline ends. This CDR3 region has 15 residues. CDR1 SGHVS and CDR2 FNYEAQ come from the germline V gene. Written as DNA, the CDR3 is TGTGCCAGCAGCTTAGAGGTTGGGGGCCGGAGTGGCTACACCTTC. Protein sequence: CASSLEVGGRSGYTF. Full variable domain (remainder filled in from reference TRBV7-6 and TRBJ1-2): GAGVSQSPRYKVTKRGQDVALRCDPISGHVSLYWYRQALGQGPEFLTYFNYEAQQDKSGLPNDRFSAERPEGSISTLTIQRTEQRDSAMYRCASSLEVGGRSGYTFGSGTRLTVV.

The chain is built from TRBV19 and TRBJ2-3; D is unresolved. Germline values: CDR1 LNHDA, CDR2 SQIVND (reference sequence). With 2 bases removed from V and 4 bases from J, the gap between germline ends came to 10 bases. This CDR3 has 14 amino acids. CDR3 in DNA: TGTGCCAGTAGTATATTCCCGGGTCCAGATACGCAGTATTTT. Protein product: CASSIFPGPDTQYF.

The genes are TRBV5-1 and TRBJ2-5, with 8 bases identical to TRBD1. The CDR3 has 13 amino acids. Trimming cost V 4 bases and J 5 bases; bases outside gene matches: 4. Germline assignment: CDR1 SGHRS and CDR2 YFSETQ. CDR3 residues: CASSPWTGETQYF. Here the CDR3 DNA reads TGCGCCAGCAGCCCCTGGACAGGGGAGACCCAGTACTTC.

The chain uses TRBV2 and TRBJ2-2; 8 bases align to TRBD1. J gave up 5 bases and V 10 bases, and 9 bases lay outside the gene matches. CDR1 is SNHLY and CDR2 is FYNNEI in the germline V gene. The CDR3 extends over 14 amino acids. The CDR3 is CAITQGGATGELFF. The CDR3 nucleotides are TGTGCCATCACACAGGGGGGCGCGACCGGGGAGCTGTTTTTT.

This chain uses TRBV7-2 with TRBJ1-5, with 12 bases lining up with TRBD1. V lost 6 bases, J lost 7 bases, and 7 bases stayed unmatched. CDR3 length equals 15 residues. Germline values: CDR1 SGHTA, CDR2 FQGNSA. The CDR3, as DNA: TGTGCCAGCAGTTCCGGGACAGGGGGCTGGCAGCCCCAGCATTTT. Translating it yields CASSSGTGGWQPQHF. Filled out from reference TRBV7-2 and TRBJ1-5, the complete variable domain reads GAGVSQSPSNKVTEKGKDVELRCDPISGHTALYWYRQSLGQGLEFLIYFQGNSAPDKSGLPSDRFSAERTGGSVSTLTIQRTQQEDSAVYLCASSSGTGGWQPQHFGDGTRLSIL.

The DNA for the CDR3 is TGTGCCAGCAGCTTCTCACCCGGGACAGGACGCGAAAAACTGTTTTTT. This translates into CASSFSPGTGREKLFF. J is TRBJ1-4 and V is TRBV5-5, with 8 bases matching TRBD1. The V gene end was trimmed by 2 bases and the J gene end by 8 bases; junction bases not matched to a gene: 11. The CDR3 spans 16 residues. CDR1 and CDR2 from the germline V gene are SGHKS and YYEKEE (reference sequence). Variable domain in full (rest from reference TRBV5-5 and TRBJ1-4): DAGVTQSPTHLIKTRGQQVTLRCSPISGHKSVSWYQQVLGQGPQFIFQYYEKEERGRGNFPDRFSARQFPNYSSELNVNALLLGDSALYLCASSFSPGTGREKLFFGSGTQLSVL.

The rearrangement links TRBV5-6 to TRBJ2-1, with TRBD1 as a possible D gene (7 bases). The germline V gene encodes CDR1 SGHDT and CDR2 YYEEEE. Trimming stripped 4 bases from V and 2 bases from J, with 19 bases between. This CDR3 has 17 amino acids. CDR3 in amino acids: CASSVSGGGGPYNEQFF. The CDR3 bases are TGTGCCAGCAGCGTATCAGGGGGAGGTGGCCCCTACAATGAGCAGTTCTTC.

The chain uses TRBV4-1 and TRBJ1-6; D gene uncertain. Germline V gene sequence: CDR1 MGHRA, CDR2 YSYEKL. CDR3 length: 15 amino acids. The V gene lost 4 bases and the J gene lost 9 bases, with 16 bases spanning the gap. The CDR3 sequence: CASSRLGGRVSPLHF. The CDR3 DNA sequence: TGCGCCAGCAGCCGATTGGGAGGGAGAGTTTCACCCCTCCACTTT.

The chain carries TRBV6-6 and TRBJ2-7; D remains unclear. Germline V gives CDR1 MNHNY, CDR2 SVGAGI (reference sequence). The CDR3 spans 14 residues. The ends were cut back, 0 bases at V and 0 bases at J, with 6 bases in the middle. The CDR3 region is CASSYSRSSYEQYF. The CDR3 coding sequence is TGTGCCAGCAGTTACTCAAGGAGCTCCTACGAGCAGTACTTC.

The chain combines TRBV4-2 with TRBJ2-5, with TRBD1 matching 9 bases. The J call may not be correct, given that the DNA end is closer to TRBJ2-7. The CDR3 is 15 residues long. Per germline, CDR1 LGHNA and CDR2 YNFKEQ. The DNA for the CDR3 is TGTGCCAGCAGCCGAACCGGGACAGGGACCTACGAGCAGTACTTC. As protein: CASSRTGTGTYEQYF.

V and J are TRBV7-9 and TRBJ1-4, with a tentative D call TRBD1 (5 bases). This CDR3 is built from 15 residues. Germline loops: CDR1 SEHNR, CDR2 FQNEAQ (reference sequence). Trimming removed 1 base at V and 7 bases at J, with 13 bases between. The CDR3: CASSLGGGKGEKLFF. Here the CDR3 DNA reads TGTGCCAGCAGCTTAGGCGGGGGGAAGGGTGAAAAACTGTTTTTT. The whole variable domain, filled in from reference TRBV7-9 and TRBJ1-4, reads DTGVSQNPRHKITKRGQNVTFRCDPISEHNRLYWYRQTLGQGPEFLTYFQNEAQLEKSRLLSDRFSAERPKGSFSTLEIQRTEQGDSAMYLCASSLGGGKGEKLFFGSGTQLSVL.

The chain links TRBV7-6 to TRBJ2-7; D unclear. The CDR3 runs to 14 residues. Per the germline V gene, CDR1 is SGHVS and CDR2 is FNYEAQ. V was cut by 1 base and J by 2 bases, with 9 bases left in between. CDR3 in amino acids: CASSLDGRTYEQYF. In DNA, the CDR3 is TGTGCCAGCAGCTTAGATGGCAGGACCTACGAGCAGTACTTC.

This clone occurred a few times. This sequence joins TRBV23-1 and TRBJ2-2, with 10 bases that match TRBD2. TRBV23-1 carries the ORF label, with uncertain function. Trimming removed 4 bases from V and 3 bases from J; junction bases left unmatched: 11. CDR3 length: 18 amino acids. The CDR3 protein is CASSRTLEAGGDTGELFF. CDR3 sequence (DNA): TGCGCCAGCAGTCGGACTCTGGAAGCGGGAGGGGACACCGGGGAGCTGTTTTTT.

This chain links TRBV5-4 with TRBJ2-3; 10 positions match TRBD2. CDR1 is SGHNT, CDR2 YYREEE, per germline (reference sequence). V lost 1 base and J lost 2; bases outside the gene matches: 4. The CDR3 spans 16 residues. CDR3 protein: CASSLIAGGSTDTQYF. In DNA, the CDR3 is TGTGCCAGCAGCTTGATAGCGGGGGGATCCACAGATACGCAGTATTTT.

The chain carries TRBV5-4 and TRBJ1-6; a possible D gene is TRBD1 (5 bases). Germline loops: CDR1 SGHNT, CDR2 YYREEE (reference sequence). Trimming stripped 0 bases from V and 6 bases from J, with 10 bases between. CDR3 length: 15 residues. The CDR3 is CASSLAGQGNSPLHF. The CDR3 DNA follows: TGTGCCAGCAGCTTGGCCGGGCAGGGTAATTCACCCCTCCACTTT.

The rearrangement uses TRBV27 and TRBJ2-5, with 7 bases lining up with TRBD1. This CDR3 has 14 residues. Germline-derived CDR1 and CDR2 are MNHEY and SMNVEV (reference sequence). V dropped 2 bases and J dropped 3; count of bases not matched to a gene: 3. CDR3 coding DNA: TGTGCCAGCAGTTTAGTTGGGACAGAAGAGACCCAGTACTTC. It translates to CASSLVGTEETQYF.

This clone was detected only a few times. The V gene is TRBV18, the J gene TRBJ2-7; D unresolved. CDR3 length: 15 residues. Per the germline V gene, CDR1 is KGHSH and CDR2 is LQKENI. Trimming stripped 4 bases from V and 0 bases from J, with 13 bases between. The CDR3 spells CASSLQTAYSYEQYF. Written as DNA, the CDR3 is TGTGCCAGCTCACTACAGACGGCCTACTCCTACGAGCAGTACTTC.

V is TRBV5-1 and J is TRBJ2-5, with D perhaps TRBD2 (5 bases). V lost 0 bases, J lost 3 bases, and 9 bases lay in between. Germline V gene sequence: CDR1 SGHRS, CDR2 YFSETQ. The length of the CDR3 is 14 residues. CDR3: CASSLERPEETQYF. CDR3 coding DNA: TGCGCCAGCAGCTTGGAGCGGCCAGAAGAGACCCAGTACTTC.

The chain combines TRBV5-5 with TRBJ1-5; TRBD1 aligns across 8 bases. Per the germline V gene, CDR1 is SGHKS and CDR2 is YYEKEE (reference sequence). This CDR3 has 16 amino acids. J was trimmed by 3 bases and V by 0 bases; bases with no gene match: 5. CDR3 sequence (DNA): TGTGCCAGCAGCTTGGCTACAGGGGGTACCAATCAGCCCCAGCATTTT. Protein product: CASSLATGGTNQPQHF.